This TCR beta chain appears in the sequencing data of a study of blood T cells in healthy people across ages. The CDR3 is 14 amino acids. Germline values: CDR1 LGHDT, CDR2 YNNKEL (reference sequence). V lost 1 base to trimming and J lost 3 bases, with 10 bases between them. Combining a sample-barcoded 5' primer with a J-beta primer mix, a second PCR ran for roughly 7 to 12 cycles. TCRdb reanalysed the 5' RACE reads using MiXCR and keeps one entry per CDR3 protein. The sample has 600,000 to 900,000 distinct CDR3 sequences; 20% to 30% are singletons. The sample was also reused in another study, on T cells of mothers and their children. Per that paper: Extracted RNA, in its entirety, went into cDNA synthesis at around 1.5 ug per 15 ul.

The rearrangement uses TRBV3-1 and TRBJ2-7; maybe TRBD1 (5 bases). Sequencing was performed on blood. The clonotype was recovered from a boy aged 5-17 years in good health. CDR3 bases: TGTGCCAGCAGCCAAGTAAACAGGATCTACGAGCAGTACTTC. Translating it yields CASSQVNRIYEQYF.